Below, one TCR beta chain is given with its context. The data stem from a study of cytomegalovirus exposure and HLA in healthy donors. The PCR was carried out with 60 Vbeta primers and 13 Jbeta primers. Clones were sequenced by immunoSEQ multiplex PCR, and TCRdb holds only the in-frame ones, with some missing. Among 100,000 to 150,000 clones listed, 77% were seen once. The germline gives CDR1 SGHNT, CDR2 YENEEA. V was clipped by 5 bases and J by 0 bases, with 11 bases between them. The CDR3 is 14 residues long. This chain joins TRBV11-3 and TRBJ2-7, with a possible D match to TRBD2 (5 bases). Sequenced sample: PBMCs. The sequence was collected from a human donor in good health. This CDR3 reads CASSPLASSYEQYF. CDR3 in DNA: TGTGCCAGCAGCCCATTAGCGAGCTCCTACGAGCAGTACTTC.